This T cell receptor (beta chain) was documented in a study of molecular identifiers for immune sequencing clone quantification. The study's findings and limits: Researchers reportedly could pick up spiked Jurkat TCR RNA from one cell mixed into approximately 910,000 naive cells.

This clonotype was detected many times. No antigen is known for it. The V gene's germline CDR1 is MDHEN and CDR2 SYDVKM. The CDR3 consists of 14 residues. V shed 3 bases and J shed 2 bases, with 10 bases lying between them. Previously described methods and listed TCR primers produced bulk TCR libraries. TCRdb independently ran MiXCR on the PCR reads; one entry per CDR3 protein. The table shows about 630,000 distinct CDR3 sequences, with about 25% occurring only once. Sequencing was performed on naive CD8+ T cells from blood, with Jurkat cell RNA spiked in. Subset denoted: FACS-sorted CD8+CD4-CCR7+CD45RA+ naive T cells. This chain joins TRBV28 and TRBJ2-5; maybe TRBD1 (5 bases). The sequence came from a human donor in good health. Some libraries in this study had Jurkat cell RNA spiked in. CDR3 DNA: TGTGCCAGCAGTTTTCTCCAGGGACAAGAGACCCAGTACTTC. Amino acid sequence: CASSFLQGQETQYF.